This T cell receptor beta chain was recorded in a study of somatic mutations in cytotoxic T cells in rheumatoid arthritis. TCRdb's table, derived via immunoSEQ multiplex PCR, lists solely in-frame clones and lacks some. The sample shows around 20,000 clones, about 80% of them seen only once. This CDR3 comprises 13 residues. From germline, CDR1 is SGHVS and CDR2 FNYEAQ. V was trimmed by 5 bases and J by 5 bases, leaving 11 bases between them. The study, taken as a whole, reports: Slight TRBV07 underrepresentation in rheumatoid arthritis patients went unadjusted for multiple comparisons. Within 8 of 65 patients, the single biggest CD8+ clone made up more than 20% of CD8+ cells. Clonality of CD8+ T cells, which was compared between rheumatoid arthritis patients and age-matched healthy controls, did not differ significantly. Which antigens the expanded CD8+ clones targeted was unknown.

As regards this clone: Antigen unknown.

The chain carries TRBV7-6 and TRBJ2-3; D perhaps matches TRBD2 (5 bases). This clonotype was sampled from an adult with rheumatoid arthritis. The sample comprised CD8+ T cells sorted from blood. The CDR3 sequence is CASSPGEIDTQYF. The CDR3 DNA is TGTGCCAGCAGCCCTGGGGAGATAGATACGCAGTATTTT.